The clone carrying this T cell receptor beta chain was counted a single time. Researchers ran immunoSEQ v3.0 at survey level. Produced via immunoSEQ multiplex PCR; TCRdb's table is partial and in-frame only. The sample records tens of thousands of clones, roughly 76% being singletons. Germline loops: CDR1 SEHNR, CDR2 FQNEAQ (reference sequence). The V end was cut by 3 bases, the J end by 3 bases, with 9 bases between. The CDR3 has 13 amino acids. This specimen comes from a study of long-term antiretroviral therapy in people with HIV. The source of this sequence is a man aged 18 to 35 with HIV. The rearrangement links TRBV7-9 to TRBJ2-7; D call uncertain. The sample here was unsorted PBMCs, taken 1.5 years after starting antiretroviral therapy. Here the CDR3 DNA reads TGTGCCAGCAGCTTCGACGGAATCTACGAGCAGTACTTC. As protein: CASSFDGIYEQYF.